The clone carrying this T cell receptor beta chain was seen a handful of times. Its antigen is unknown. The data were obtained in a study of T cells in Graves' hyperthyroidism and ophthalmopathy. Study-level findings and limits: A model built on 13 V-J features separated ophthalmopathy from stable hyperthyroidism. Blood also showed most of the thyroid clonotypes that were expanded above 0.001.

Uncontrolled infection, other autoimmune disease, pregnancy or lactation disqualified patients from enrolment. Amplified regions were TCR beta CDR3 sequences from RNA transcripts. TCR CDR3 regions were first amplified by RT-PCR with HTBI primers. One entry per CDR3 protein results from TCRdb running MiXCR on the multiplex PCR reads. The table lists around 490,000 distinct CDR3 sequences, around 20% of them singletons. The TCR sequence derives from a middle-aged man with Graves' ophthalmopathy. The specimen sequenced was blood.

This chain's CDR3 is CSAGGGSNTEAFF. CDR3 nucleotides: TGCAGTGCTGGGGGGGGGTCGAACACTGAAGCTTTCTTT. The chain links TRBV20-1 to TRBJ1-1, with D possibly being TRBD1 (5 bases). Trimming removed 5 bases from V and 1 base from J, with 11 bases in between. The CDR3 consists of 13 residues. Per germline, CDR1 DFQATT and CDR2 SNEGSKA (reference sequence).